This TCR beta chain appears in the sequencing data of a study of blood T cell repertoires in COVID-19. Study in general: Sources were T cells, B-cell-depleted T cells, or PBMCs; the material itself was cDNA or gDNA.

CDR1 MNHEY and CDR2 SMNVEV come from the germline V gene (reference sequence). The CDR3 spans 14 residues. V gave up 0 bases and J gave up 5 bases, with 10 bases separating them. The assay was immunoSEQ multiplex PCR, and TCRdb's table has in-frame clones only and misses some. The sample has about 200,000 clones; 75% to 95% are singletons. The V and J genes are TRBV27 and TRBJ1-1; D not certain. This receptor was identified in a man aged 50-60 years with acute or convalescent COVID-19. Material: peripheral blood. The CDR3 coding sequence is TGTGCCAGCAGTTTATCTGCGGGGTGGACTGAAGCTTTCTTT. It translates to CASSLSAGWTEAFF.